Detailed here is one TCR beta chain. These data belong to a study of molecular identifiers for immune sequencing clone quantification. TCRdb used MiXCR to reprocess the PCR reads, holding one entry per CDR3 protein. The table shows hundreds of thousands of distinct CDR3 sequences, with over 25% occurring only once. With V trimmed by 5 bases and J by 3 bases, 12 bases remained unmatched. The CDR3 length is 17 residues. Germline CDR1 is DFQATT and CDR2 is SNEGSKA (reference sequence). This TCR was sampled from a human donor in good health. Some libraries in this study had Jurkat cell RNA spiked in. The chain links TRBV20-1 to TRBJ2-1; TRBD2 agrees at 11 bases. Specimen: naive CD8+ T cells from blood, with Jurkat cell RNA spiked in. Subset specified: FACS-sorted CD8+CD4-CCR7+CD45RA+ naive T cells. The CDR3 sequence: CSAQPLTSGSYYNEQFF. The CDR3 nucleotides are TGCAGTGCTCAGCCCCTTACTAGCGGGAGTTACTACAATGAGCAGTTCTTC.